The T cell receptor (beta chain) described here comes from a study of cytomegalovirus exposure and HLA in healthy donors. CDR3 length: 15 amino acids. With 4 bases clipped from V and 2 bases from J, the junction kept 8 bases outside the gene matches. Germline assignment: CDR1 LNHDA and CDR2 SQIVND (reference sequence). Regarding this clone: Its antigen is unknown.

Notes on the study in general: A list of roughly 180 TCR beta chains associated with cytomegalovirus was given.

Amplification used 60 Vbeta primers and 13 Jbeta primers. Here immunoSEQ multiplex PCR was the method, and the copy in TCRdb shows in-frame clones only, minus some. The sample holds some 200,000 clones, about 79% seen once. The material sequenced was PBMCs. The rearrangement uses TRBV19 and TRBJ2-7; 7 bases are shared with TRBD2. This sequence originates from a boy aged 2 to 10 in good health and CMV-seronegative. The CDR3 sequence: CASSTPNGGTYEQYF. The DNA of the CDR3 is TGTGCCAGTAGTACACCTAACGGGGGGACCTACGAGCAGTACTTC.